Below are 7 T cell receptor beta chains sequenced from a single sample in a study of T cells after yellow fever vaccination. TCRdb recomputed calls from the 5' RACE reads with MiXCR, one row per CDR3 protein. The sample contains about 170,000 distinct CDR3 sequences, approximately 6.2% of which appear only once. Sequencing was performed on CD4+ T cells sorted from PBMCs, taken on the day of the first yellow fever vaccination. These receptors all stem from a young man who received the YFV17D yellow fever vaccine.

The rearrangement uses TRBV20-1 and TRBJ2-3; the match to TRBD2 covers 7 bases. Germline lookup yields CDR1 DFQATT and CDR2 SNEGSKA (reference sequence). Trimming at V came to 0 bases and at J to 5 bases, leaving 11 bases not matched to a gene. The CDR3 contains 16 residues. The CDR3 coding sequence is TGCAGTGCTAGAGATCCCGGGCGGGGGATGATAGATACGCAGTATTTT. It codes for CSARDPGRGMIDTQYF.

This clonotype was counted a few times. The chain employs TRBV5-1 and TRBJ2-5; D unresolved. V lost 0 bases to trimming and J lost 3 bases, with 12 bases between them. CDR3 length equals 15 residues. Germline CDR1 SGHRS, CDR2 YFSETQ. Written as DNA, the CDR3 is TGCGCCAGCAGCTTGGGGGTCGGCGGTAAAGAGACCCAGTACTTC. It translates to CASSLGVGGKETQYF.

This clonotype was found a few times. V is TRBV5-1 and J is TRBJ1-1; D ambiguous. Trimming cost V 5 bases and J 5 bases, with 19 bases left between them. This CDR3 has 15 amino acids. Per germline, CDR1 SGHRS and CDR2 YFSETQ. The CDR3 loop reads CASSLLLGKETEAFF. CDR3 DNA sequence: TGCGCCAGCAGTTTACTATTGGGAAAAGAGACTGAAGCTTTCTTT.

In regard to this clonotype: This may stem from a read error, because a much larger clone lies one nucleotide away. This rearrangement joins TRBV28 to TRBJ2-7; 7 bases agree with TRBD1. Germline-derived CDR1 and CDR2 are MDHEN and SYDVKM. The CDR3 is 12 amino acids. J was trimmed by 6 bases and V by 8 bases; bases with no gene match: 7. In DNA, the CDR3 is TGTGCCAGCGGTGGGACAGCGAGCGAGCAGTACTTC. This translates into CASGGTASEQYF.

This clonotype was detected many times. The CDR3 protein is CASSPGTTDTQYF. The CDR3 DNA is TGTGCCAGCAGCCCCGGAACCACAGATACGCAGTATTTT. This sequence joins TRBV7-2 and TRBJ2-3; no firm D call. Germline CDR1 SGHTA, CDR2 FQGNSA. V lost 5 bases, J lost 2 bases, and 8 bases lay in between. The CDR3 runs to 13 residues. The full variable domain, completed using reference TRBV7-2 and TRBJ2-3, is GAGVSQSPSNKVTEKGKDVELRCDPISGHTALYWYRQSLGQGLEFLIYFQGNSAPDKSGLPSDRFSAERTGGSVSTLTIQRTQQEDSAVYLCASSPGTTDTQYFGPGTRLTVL.

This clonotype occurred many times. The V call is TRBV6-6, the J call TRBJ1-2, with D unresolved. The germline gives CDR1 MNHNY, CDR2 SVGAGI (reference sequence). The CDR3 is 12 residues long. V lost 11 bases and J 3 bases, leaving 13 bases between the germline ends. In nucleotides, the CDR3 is TGTGCCGTGGGTGCCCTCGACTATGGCTACACCTTC. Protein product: CAVGALDYGYTF.

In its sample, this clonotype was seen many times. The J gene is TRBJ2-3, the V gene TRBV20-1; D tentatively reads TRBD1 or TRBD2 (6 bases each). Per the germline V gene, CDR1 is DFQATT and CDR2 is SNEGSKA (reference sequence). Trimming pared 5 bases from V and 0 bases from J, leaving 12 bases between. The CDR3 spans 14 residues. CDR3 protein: CSAPRGRSTDTQYF. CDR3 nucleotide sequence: TGCAGTGCTCCCCGGGGGCGGAGCACAGATACGCAGTATTTT.